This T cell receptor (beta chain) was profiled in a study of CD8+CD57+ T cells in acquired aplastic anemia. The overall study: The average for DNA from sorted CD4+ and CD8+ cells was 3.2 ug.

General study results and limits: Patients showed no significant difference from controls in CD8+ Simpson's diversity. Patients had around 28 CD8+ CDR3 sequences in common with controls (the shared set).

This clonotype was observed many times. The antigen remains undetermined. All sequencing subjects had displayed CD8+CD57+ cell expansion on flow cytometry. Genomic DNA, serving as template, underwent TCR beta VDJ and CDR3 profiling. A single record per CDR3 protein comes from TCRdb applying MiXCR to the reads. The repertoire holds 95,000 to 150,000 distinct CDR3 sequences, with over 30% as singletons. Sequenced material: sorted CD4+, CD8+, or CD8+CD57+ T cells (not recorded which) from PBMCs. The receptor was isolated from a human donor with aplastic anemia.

CDR3 nucleotide sequence: TGTGCCAGCAGCTTAGGGGGGGGGATAGACACTGAAGCTTTCTTT. Its protein product is CASSLGGGIDTEAFF. The chain joins TRBV7-9 to TRBJ1-1; TRBD1 might be the D (5 bases). V gave up 1 base and J gave up 3 bases, with 12 bases separating them. The CDR3 extends over 15 amino acids. Germline V lookup: CDR1 SEHNR, CDR2 FQNEAQ (reference sequence).